This T cell receptor beta chain was sequenced in a study of CDR3 diversity in severe acne. From germline, CDR1 is DFQATT and CDR2 SNEGSKA (reference sequence). V trimming: 1 base; J trimming: 8 bases; junction bases outside the gene matches: 4. The CDR3 loop spans 13 amino acids. TCRdb reanalysed the PCR reads using MiXCR and keeps one entry per CDR3 protein. The sample consists of around 94,000 distinct CDR3 sequences, around 56% of them appearing once. Sequencing input: blood. The V and J genes are TRBV20-1 and TRBJ2-1; TRBD1 matches 8 bases. The source of this sequence is a male donor with acne. The chain's CDR3 is CSARARTGHEQFF. CDR3 coding DNA: TGCAGTGCTAGAGCACGGACAGGGCATGAGCAGTTCTTC.